The 31 T cell receptor beta chains presented below share a single source sample, sequenced in a study of blood T cell repertoires in COVID-19. Using immunoSEQ multiplex PCR, the repertoire was profiled, and TCRdb retains in-frame clones only, with some absent. The profile covers 200,000 to 250,000 clones, with 75% to 90% appearing a single time and 4% to 5.5% taken by the ten largest. Sequencing used peripheral blood. The source of these receptors is a human donor in a cohort sampled during active COVID-19.

This clone was detected once. The chain links TRBV10-3 to TRBJ1-2, with 10 bases that match TRBD1. With V trimmed by 6 bases and J by 7 bases, 5 bases remained unmatched. The germline V gene encodes CDR1 ENHRY and CDR2 SYGVKD. The CDR3 totals 13 residues. CDR3: CAIRGDRGLGYTF. The CDR3 DNA reads TGTGCCATCAGAGGAGACAGGGGGCTTGGCTACACCTTC.

The V gene is TRBV7-9, the J gene TRBJ1-6; a weak D match, TRBD1 (6 bases). Germline values: CDR1 SEHNR, CDR2 FQNEAQ (reference sequence). V gave up 8 bases and J gave up 4 bases, with 15 bases separating them. The CDR3 contains 15 residues. The CDR3, as DNA: TGTGCCAGCCGATGGGGGACACCTTATAATTCACCCCTCCACTTT. Residues: CASRWGTPYNSPLHF. Based on the CDR3 plus reference TRBV7-9 and TRBJ1-6, the full variable domain is DTGVSQNPRHKITKRGQNVTFRCDPISEHNRLYWYRQTLGQGPEFLTYFQNEAQLEKSRLLSDRFSAERPKGSFSTLEIQRTEQGDSAMYLCASRWGTPYNSPLHFGNGTRLTVT.

The chain links TRBV28 to TRBJ2-7; 11 bases are shared with TRBD2. This CDR3 has 17 residues. Germline V gives CDR1 MDHEN, CDR2 SYDVKM. J gave up 4 bases and V 2 bases, and 10 bases lay outside the gene matches. The CDR3 protein is CASSLGTSGVDHYEQYF. For the CDR3, the DNA is TGTGCCAGCAGTTTAGGGACTAGCGGAGTGGATCATTACGAGCAGTACTTC.

The chain has TRBV15 and TRBJ2-1, with 14 bases fitting TRBD2. Germline lookup yields CDR1 LNHNV and CDR2 YYDKDF (reference sequence). V was pared by 5 bases and J by 10 bases, with 13 bases of the junction left unmatched. The CDR3 consists of 17 residues. CDR3 sequence (DNA): TGTGCCACCAGCCGGTGGGTGGGACTAGCGGGAGCCAGGGAGCAGTTCTTC. Protein: CATSRWVGLAGAREQFF. Using reference TRBV15 and TRBJ2-1 for the parts outside the CDR3, the full variable domain is DAMVIQNPRYQVTQFGKPVTLSCSQTLNHNVMYWYQQKSSQAPKLLFHYYDKDFNNEADTPDNFQSRRPNTSFCFLDIRSPGLGDTAMYLCATSRWVGLAGAREQFFGPGTRLTVL.

This clone was counted once. The chain carries TRBV25-1 and TRBJ2-7, with 9 bases matching TRBD1. Trimming at V came to 5 bases and at J to 7 bases, leaving 18 bases not matched to a gene. The CDR3 has 17 residues. CDR1 and CDR2 (germline): MGHDK, SYGVNS. The CDR3 coding sequence is TGTGCCAGCAGTAAACAAAAGCCGGGACAGGGAGCAGGTGAGCAGTACTTC. Translating it yields CASSKQKPGQGAGEQYF.

The V call is TRBV18, the J call TRBJ1-2; TRBD1 matches 9 bases. The germline V gene encodes CDR1 KGHSH and CDR2 LQKENI. This CDR3 contains 15 residues. With V trimmed by 3 bases and J by 8 bases, 10 bases remained unmatched. The CDR3 spells CASSPDRTGVGGYTF. The CDR3 DNA reads TGTGCCAGCTCACCGGATAGGACAGGGGTGGGAGGCTACACCTTC.

This clone was observed a few times. The chain carries TRBV2 and TRBJ1-5; 10 bases line up with TRBD1. The length of the CDR3 is 14 residues. Germline trimming cut 3 bases from V and 7 bases from J; bases unmatched to any gene: 3. Germline V CDR1 and CDR2: SNHLY, FYNNEI. DNA for the CDR3: TGTGCCAGCAGTGACGGACAGGGGGGACAGCCCCAGCATTTT. It translates to CASSDGQGGQPQHF. Full variable domain (outside the CDR3, taken from reference TRBV2 and TRBJ1-5): EPEVTQTPSHQVTQMGQEVILRCVPISNHLYFYWYRQILGQKVEFLVSFYNNEISEKSEIFDDQFSVERPDGSNFTLKIRSTKLEDSAMYFCASSDGQGGQPQHFGDGTRLSIL.

V and J are TRBV25-1 and TRBJ2-6; 7 nucleotides align to TRBD1. The germline CDR1 and CDR2 sequences are MGHDK and SYGVNS. After removal of 5 bases from V and 2 bases from J, the junction contained 9 bases not matched to a gene. The length of the CDR3 is 17 residues. The chain's CDR3 is CASSTRQGSAGANVLTF. The CDR3 DNA is TGTGCCAGCAGTACACGACAGGGATCGGCTGGGGCCAACGTCCTGACTTTC.

The V gene is TRBV5-1, the J gene TRBJ1-5, with D possibly matching TRBD1 (6 bases). Germline V gives CDR1 SGHRS, CDR2 YFSETQ. The CDR3 loop spans 14 amino acids. The V end lost 2 bases, the J end lost 7 bases, and 13 bases lay between the germline ends. CDR3 DNA: TGCGCCAGCAGCTTCTCAGGGGAAGGACAGCCCCAGCATTTT. Translating gives CASSFSGEGQPQHF.

The chain carries TRBV27 and TRBJ1-5; 7 bases line up with TRBD1. V gave up 6 bases and J gave up 2 bases; unmatched junction bases: 7. Germline V lookup: CDR1 MNHEY, CDR2 SMNVEV (reference sequence). The CDR3 contains 15 residues. The CDR3 coding sequence is TGTGCCAGCAGGGCACGGACAGGCCGCAATCAGCCCCAGCATTTT. Its protein product is CASRARTGRNQPQHF.

The chain links TRBV6-2 or TRBV6-3 to TRBJ2-3, with TRBD2 matching over 10 bases. V shed 6 bases and J 4 bases; nucleotides not matched to a gene: 13. The CDR3 totals 17 residues. In germline, CDR1 is MNHEY, CDR2 SVGEGT. CDR3 loop: CASSFLGLAGASDTQYF. The DNA of the CDR3 is TGTGCCAGCAGCTTCTTAGGGCTAGCGGGAGCATCAGATACGCAGTATTTT.

The rearrangement links TRBV28 to TRBJ1-2; the D is unclear. Trimming cost V 7 bases and J 1 base, with 13 bases left between them. CDR3 length: 14 amino acids. The V gene's germline CDR1 is MDHEN and CDR2 SYDVKM. The CDR3 bases are TGTGCCAGCAACTGGGGTGAGGGTAACTATGGCTACACCTTC. As protein: CASNWGEGNYGYTF.

The gene calls are TRBV29-1 and TRBJ2-5; weak D call: TRBD1 (5 bases). V lost 5 bases and J 4 bases, leaving 17 bases between the germline ends. Germline V gives CDR1 SQVTM, CDR2 ANQGSEA. The CDR3 length is 14 residues. Here the CDR3 DNA reads TGCAGCGTTTTACCAGGGCTAGTAAGAGAGACCCAGTACTTC. Its protein product is CSVLPGLVRETQYF.

This clone has just one count. V and J are TRBV11-2 and TRBJ2-7; 10 bases map to TRBD2. Germline CDR1 reads SGHAT; CDR2 reads FQNNGV. With V trimmed by 5 bases and J by 0 bases, 4 bases remained unmatched. There are 15 residues in the CDR3. For the CDR3, the DNA is TGTGCCAGCAGCGACAGGACTAGCGGCTCCTACGAGCAGTACTTC. It encodes CASSDRTSGSYEQYF.

V and J are TRBV30 and TRBJ1-1; TRBD1 agrees at 7 bases. Germline CDR1 and CDR2: GTSNPN and SVGIG (reference sequence). The CDR3 loop spans 12 amino acids. Unmatched junction bases numbered 12, after V lost 8 bases and J lost 9 bases. The CDR3 nucleotides are TGTGCCCGAGACAGGGACCCAGGAAAAGCTTTCTTT. Protein: CARDRDPGKAFF.

This chain connects TRBV6-5 to TRBJ2-7; possible D gene TRBD1, 6 bases. The CDR3 has 14 residues. CDR1 is MNHEY and CDR2 is SVGAGI in the germline V gene. Trimming took 2 bases from V and 6 from J, leaving 14 bases between them. Here the CDR3 reads CASSYGGFDSEQYF. The CDR3 DNA sequence: TGTGCCAGCAGTTACGGGGGCTTTGACAGCGAGCAGTACTTC.

V usage is TRBV19 and J usage is TRBJ2-7; 9 bases align to TRBD1. After removal of 3 bases from V and 4 bases from J, the junction contained 7 bases not matched to a gene. This CDR3 has 15 residues. CDR1 is LNHDA, CDR2 SQIVND, per germline (reference sequence). CDR3 sequence: CASSIRRTGAYEQYF. CDR3 nucleotides: TGTGCCAGTAGTATCAGGAGGACAGGGGCGTACGAGCAGTACTTC.

In DNA form, the CDR3 reads TGTGCCACCTGGCTAGCGGCCCGCAAAGAGACCCAGTACTTC. It codes for CATWLAARKETQYF. The chain is built from TRBV24-1 and TRBJ2-5; 7 nucleotides align to TRBD2. CDR1 and CDR2 (germline): KGHDR, SFDVKD. This CDR3 spans 14 amino acids. V lost 9 bases and J lost 3; bases outside the gene matches: 9.

The chain employs TRBV7-9 and TRBJ2-7, with D unclear. Trimming cost V 2 bases and J 3 bases, with 8 bases left between them. Germline CDR1 reads SEHNR; CDR2 reads FQNEAQ (reference sequence). This CDR3 has 13 residues. The CDR3 DNA follows: TGTGCCAGCAGCTTAAACCCCTACTACGAGCAGTACTTC. It codes for CASSLNPYYEQYF. Using reference TRBV7-9 and TRBJ2-7 for the parts outside the CDR3, the full variable domain is DTGVSQNPRHKITKRGQNVTFRCDPISEHNRLYWYRQTLGQGPEFLTYFQNEAQLEKSRLLSDRFSAERPKGSFSTLEIQRTEQGDSAMYLCASSLNPYYEQYFGPGTRLTVT.

The gene calls are TRBV4-2 and TRBJ2-2; TRBD2 matches at 10 bases. The CDR3 extends over 17 amino acids. The ends lost 0 bases at V and 4 bases at J; junction bases unmatched: 5. Germline CDR1 reads LGHNA; CDR2 reads YNFKEQ. The CDR3 protein is CASSQDPSGSVTGELFF. The DNA of the CDR3 is TGTGCCAGCAGCCAAGACCCTAGCGGGAGTGTCACCGGGGAGCTGTTTTTT.

The chain is built from TRBV4-1 and TRBJ2-7; tentative D call: TRBD1 (6 bases). The germline CDR1 and CDR2 sequences are MGHRA and YSYEKL. The CDR3 consists of 15 residues. V was shortened by 0 bases and J by 0 bases, with 9 bases between the two germline ends. DNA for the CDR3: TGCGCCAGCAGCCAAGATTGGACAGCCTCCTACGAGCAGTACTTC. This gives the protein CASSQDWTASYEQYF.

This clone is a singleton in its sample. The chain employs TRBV15 and TRBJ2-7, with TRBD2 matching 12 bases. This CDR3 has 16 residues. CDR1 is LNHNV and CDR2 is YYDKDF in the germline V gene (reference sequence). J gave up 2 bases and V 3 bases, and 5 bases lay outside the gene matches. This chain's CDR3 is CATSSLTSGSAYEQYF. DNA for the CDR3: TGTGCCACCAGCAGTTTGACTAGCGGGAGTGCCTACGAGCAGTACTTC.

This chain joins TRBV6-2 or TRBV6-3 and TRBJ1-1; a possible D gene is TRBD1 (6 bases). There are 14 residues in the CDR3. Germline-derived CDR1 and CDR2 are MNHEY and SVGEGT. V was cut by 0 bases and J by 8 bases, with 13 bases left in between. CDR3 coding DNA: TGTGCCAGCAGTTACTCGGGGGGGCGCGCGGAAGCTTTCTTT. Translated: CASSYSGGRAEAFF.

The CDR3 loop is CASSLDPGGKPQHF. The CDR3 region has the DNA TGTGCCAGCAGCTTAGATCCAGGGGGGAAGCCCCAGCATTTT. J is TRBJ1-5 and V is TRBV7-2; 7 nucleotides agree with TRBD1. The junction had 5 bases not matched to a gene; V was cut back by 1 base and J by 8 bases. This CDR3 spans 14 amino acids. Per germline, CDR1 SGHTA and CDR2 FQGNSA.

This clone has just one count. The V gene is TRBV7-8, the J gene TRBJ1-2, with a tentative D call TRBD1 (6 bases). The CDR3 consists of 16 residues. The germline V gene has CDR1 SGHVS and CDR2 FQNEAQ. The ends were cut back, 5 bases at V and 4 bases at J, with 20 bases in the middle. This CDR3 reads CASSPLARGASYGYTF. In nucleotides, the CDR3 is TGTGCCAGCAGCCCCCTTGCTCGGGGGGCCTCCTATGGCTACACCTTC.

This clone appeared once. The chain recombines TRBV15 with TRBJ2-5; TRBD2 agrees at 7 bases. Trimming cost V 1 base and J 2 bases; bases outside gene matches: 4. CDR3 length: 15 residues. Per germline, CDR1 LNHNV and CDR2 YYDKDF (reference sequence). DNA for the CDR3: TGTGCCACCAGCAGAGGGGGGGGTAGGCAAGAGACCCAGTACTTC. Translating it yields CATSRGGGRQETQYF.

In DNA, the CDR3 is TGTGCCAGCCGTGTCACAGCAGATTATGGCTACACCTTC. This translates into CASRVTADYGYTF. V usage is TRBV2 and J usage is TRBJ1-2; D remains unclear. Germline CDR1 is SNHLY and CDR2 is FYNNEI. This CDR3 is built from 13 residues. V lost 8 bases and J 5 bases, leaving 15 bases between the germline ends. The full variable domain, in which reference TRBV2 and TRBJ1-2 provide the parts outside the CDR3, is EPEVTQTPSHQVTQMGQEVILRCVPISNHLYFYWYRQILGQKVEFLVSFYNNEISEKSEIFDDQFSVERPDGSNFTLKIRSTKLEDSAMYFCASRVTADYGYTFGSGTRLTVV.

This clone occurred a few times. The rearrangement joins TRBV9 to TRBJ2-7, with a possible D match to TRBD1 (5 bases). V dropped 4 bases and J dropped 0 bases, with 8 bases sitting between them. CDR1 and CDR2 (germline): SGDLS, YYNGEE. CDR3 size: 13 residues. The CDR3 coding sequence is TGTGCCAGCAGCAAAGGGGACTCCTACGAGCAGTACTTC. The encoded protein is CASSKGDSYEQYF.

V usage is TRBV19 and J usage is TRBJ2-6; 8 bases match TRBD1. Germline V CDR1 and CDR2: LNHDA, SQIVND (reference sequence). CDR3 length: 17 amino acids. The ends lost 5 bases at V and 0 bases at J; junction bases unmatched: 6. The CDR3 loop is CASSGDRSYSGANVLTF. CDR3 in DNA: TGTGCCAGTAGTGGGGACAGGAGTTACTCTGGGGCCAACGTCCTGACTTTC.

The CDR3 DNA sequence: TGTGCCAGCAGTCCCCTGGCAGGGGCCCCCTACGAGCAGTACTTC. Protein sequence: CASSPLAGAPYEQYF. J is TRBJ2-7 and V is TRBV28; tentatively, D is TRBD1 (6 bases). Trimming took off 5 bases at V and 2 bases at J, with 16 bases between the two ends. Germline V lookup: CDR1 MDHEN, CDR2 SYDVKM. This CDR3 region has 15 residues. Drawing the rest from reference TRBV28 and TRBJ2-7, the complete variable domain is DVKVTQSSRYLVKRTGEKVFLECVQDMDHENMFWYRQDPGLGLRLIYFSYDVKMKEKGDIPEGYSVSREKKERFSLILESASTNQTSMYLCASSPLAGAPYEQYFGPGTRLTVT.

The chain couples TRBV7-9 to TRBJ2-5, with 7 bases lining up with TRBD2. Germline V lookup: CDR1 SEHNR, CDR2 FQNEAQ (reference sequence). The CDR3 is 14 amino acids. The trim removed 4 bases at V and 5 bases at J, leaving 7 bases unmatched. CDR3 DNA sequence: TGTGCCAGCAGCTCGACCGGGAGGACGGAGACCCAGTACTTC. Protein product: CASSSTGRTETQYF.